The 14 T cell receptor beta chains below all came from one sample that was sequenced in a study of OX40 agonist ivuxolimab in advanced cancers. Libraries were prepared by immunoSEQ multiplex PCR; TCRdb keeps only in-frame clonotypes and omits some of them. The sample contains 83,000 or so clones, 80% to 90% of which appear only once. The sample consisted of CD4+ or CD8+ T cells sorted from blood, taken in a trial of the OX40 agonist ivuxolimab. These receptors were collected from an adult with an advanced solid tumor such as melanoma, head and neck, liver or kidney cancer.

The chain links TRBV6-5 to TRBJ2-7, with D possibly TRBD2 on 6 matching bases. Per germline, CDR1 MNHEY and CDR2 SVGAGI. The CDR3 sequence is 14 residues long. Trimming pared 2 bases from V and 7 bases from J, leaving 15 bases between. Here the CDR3 DNA reads TGTGCCAGCAGTTACGGAGGGAGCCCTCGGGAGCAGTACTTC. Protein product: CASSYGGSPREQYF.

This clone is a singleton in its sample. This rearrangement joins TRBV6-1 to TRBJ2-7; TRBD2 agrees at 14 bases. This CDR3 has 16 residues. Germline V gene sequence: CDR1 MNHNS, CDR2 SASEGT. V dropped 3 bases and J dropped 2; count of bases not matched to a gene: 3. The CDR3 nucleotides read TGTGCCAGCAGTGAGGGGACTAGCGGGAGACCCTACGAGCAGTACTTC. Translation: CASSEGTSGRPYEQYF.

The chain combines TRBV19 with TRBJ1-5; D may be TRBD1 (5 bases). Germline V gene data show CDR1 as LNHDA and CDR2 as SQIVND (reference sequence). V shed 5 bases and J shed 4 bases, with 15 bases lying between them. The CDR3 spans 15 residues. This CDR3 reads CASSEGLAGNQPQHF. CDR3 coding DNA: TGTGCCAGTAGTGAGGGGCTCGCGGGTAATCAGCCCCAGCATTTT.

The chain links TRBV7-2 to TRBJ2-3, with a weak D call TRBD2 (7 bases). Germline lookup yields CDR1 SGHTA and CDR2 FQGNSA. The CDR3 loop spans 17 amino acids. Trimming stripped 5 bases from V and 0 bases from J, with 18 bases between. The CDR3 loop reads CASSRGGAGPSTDTQYF. CDR3 DNA sequence: TGTGCCAGCAGCCGTGGGGGGGCGGGCCCAAGCACAGATACGCAGTATTTT.

The rearrangement joins TRBV30 to TRBJ2-7; TRBD1 might be the D (5 bases). The length of the CDR3 is 12 residues. CDR1 is GTSNPN, CDR2 SVGIG, per germline (reference sequence). Trimming took off 3 bases at V and 3 bases at J, with 9 bases between the two ends. This CDR3 reads CAWSGTGYEQYF. In DNA, the CDR3 is TGTGCCTGGAGCGGAACAGGCTACGAGCAGTACTTC.

This clone has only a few counts. The V call is TRBV7-3, the J call TRBJ2-1, with D possibly matching TRBD2 (6 bases). The V end was cut by 2 bases, the J end by 2 bases, with 13 bases between. Germline V gene sequence: CDR1 SGHTA, CDR2 FQGTGA. The CDR3 spans 16 residues. The CDR3 spells CASSLARTTAYNEQFF. The DNA for the CDR3 is TGTGCCAGCAGCTTAGCTCGGACTACTGCCTACAATGAGCAGTTCTTC.

The CDR3 loop is CASSEGGYRYGYTF. The CDR3 region has the DNA TGTGCCAGTAGTGAGGGAGGATACCGTTATGGCTACACCTTC. The chain is built from TRBV19 and TRBJ1-2; D is uncertain. Germline V CDR1 and CDR2: LNHDA, SQIVND (reference sequence). Trimming took 5 bases from V and 5 from J, leaving 15 bases between them. This CDR3 region has 14 residues.

The V and J genes are TRBV11-2 and TRBJ2-1, with D perhaps TRBD2 (5 bases). This CDR3 contains 15 residues. V shed 6 bases and J shed 1 base, with 13 bases lying between them. Germline V gene data show CDR1 as SGHAT and CDR2 as FQNNGV. This CDR3 is CASREVGRSYNEQFF. As DNA, the CDR3 is TGTGCCAGCAGGGAGGTCGGTAGGTCCTACAATGAGCAGTTCTTC.

This clone appeared a few times. This chain connects TRBV5-1 to TRBJ1-1, with unresolved D. The CDR3 contains 13 residues. Per germline, CDR1 SGHRS and CDR2 YFSETQ. Trimming took off 2 bases at V and 0 bases at J, with 5 bases between the two ends. CDR3 sequence reads: CASSFRLNTEAFF. The CDR3 DNA is TGCGCCAGCAGCTTTAGATTGAACACTGAAGCTTTCTTT. Looking up the rest from reference TRBV5-1 and TRBJ1-1 gives the full variable domain: KAGVTQTPRYLIKTRGQQVTLSCSPISGHRSVSWYQQTPGQGLQFLFEYFSETQRNKGNFPGRFSGRQFSNSRSEMNVSTLELGDSALYLCASSFRLNTEAFFGQGTRLTVV.

The sample holds one count of this clone. The V gene is TRBV18, the J gene TRBJ2-1; 7 bases are shared with TRBD2. Germline loops: CDR1 KGHSH, CDR2 LQKENI. This CDR3 spans 14 amino acids. The ends lost 6 bases at V and 7 bases at J; junction bases unmatched: 9. DNA of the CDR3: TGTGCCAGCTCCCTTGGGGGAGGGCCTAATGAGCAGTTCTTC. This codes for CASSLGGGPNEQFF.

V gene TRBV28 combines with J gene TRBJ1-1; unclear D gene. The CDR3 contains 13 residues. Germline V gene sequence: CDR1 MDHEN, CDR2 SYDVKM. V lost 8 bases to trimming and J lost 4 bases, with 14 bases between them. This CDR3 reads CASRPLGSTEAFF. The DNA of the CDR3 is TGTGCCAGCCGCCCTTTGGGGTCCACTGAAGCTTTCTTT.

This chain uses TRBV6-6 with TRBJ2-7; 9 bases agree with TRBD2. V shed 5 bases and J 5 bases; nucleotides not matched to a gene: 4. Germline V gene sequence: CDR1 MNHNY, CDR2 SVGAGI (reference sequence). The CDR3 has 13 amino acids. The CDR3 DNA is TGTGCCAGCAGTACCCGGACTAGCGACGAGCAGTACTTC. It codes for CASSTRTSDEQYF.

The chain recombines TRBV6-5 with TRBJ1-1; D might be TRBD1 (6 bases). V shed 2 bases and J shed 7 bases, with 11 bases lying between them. Germline V lookup: CDR1 MNHEY, CDR2 SVGAGI. The CDR3 extends over 13 amino acids. The CDR3 protein is CASSYGRGNEAFF. Here the CDR3 DNA reads TGTGCCAGCAGTTACGGTAGGGGGAATGAAGCTTTCTTT.

The J gene is TRBJ2-2, the V gene TRBV7-6; D possibly corresponds to TRBD1 (5 bases). Germline assignment: CDR1 SGHVS and CDR2 FNYEAQ. The CDR3 is made up of 14 amino acids. V lost 2 bases and J 4 bases, leaving 8 bases between the germline ends. The CDR3 is CASSLIQATGELFF. DNA for the CDR3: TGTGCCAGCAGCTTAATACAGGCCACCGGGGAGCTGTTTTTT. Drawing the rest from reference TRBV7-6 and TRBJ2-2, the complete variable domain is GAGVSQSPRYKVTKRGQDVALRCDPISGHVSLYWYRQALGQGPEFLTYFNYEAQQDKSGLPNDRFSAERPEGSISTLTIQRTEQRDSAMYRCASSLIQATGELFFGEGSRLTVL.